What follows are 29 T cell receptor beta chains derived from one specimen sequenced in a study of blood T cell repertoires in COVID-19. The protocol was immunoSEQ multiplex PCR, while the TCRdb copy is restricted to in-frame clones and leaves out a portion. The sample lists tens of thousands of clones, around 90% occurring once. What was sequenced was peripheral blood. The origin of the receptors is a man at least 80 years old with acute or convalescent COVID-19.

To note about this clone: Sequence at one end of the junction differs from germline and may be a read error. CDR3 loop: CASSTRAGTETF. Here the CDR3 DNA reads TGTGCCAGCAGTACGAGGGCCGGGACAGAAACTTTC. The V and J genes are TRBV6-2 or TRBV6-3 and TRBJ2-7; 7 positions match TRBD1. From germline, CDR1 is MNHEY and CDR2 SVGEGT. The CDR3 runs 12 residues.

V is TRBV2 and J is TRBJ2-5; 8 bases agree with TRBD2. The CDR3 consists of 16 residues. From germline, CDR1 is SNHLY and CDR2 FYNNEI. V lost 2 bases, J lost 3 bases, and 8 bases stayed unmatched. This chain's CDR3 is CASSEIGGGPKETQYF. CDR3 in DNA: TGTGCCAGCAGTGAAATTGGCGGGGGGCCGAAAGAGACCCAGTACTTC.

This chain connects TRBV6-5 to TRBJ2-2, with 7 bases lining up with TRBD2. V dropped 4 bases and J dropped 7; count of bases not matched to a gene: 0. The CDR3 totals 12 residues. CDR1 is MNHEY and CDR2 is SVGAGI in the germline V gene. The CDR3 loop is CASSWGGGELFF. CDR3 in DNA: TGTGCCAGCAGTTGGGGGGGCGGGGAGCTGTTTTTT.

This chain connects TRBV6-4 to TRBJ2-1, with D perhaps matching TRBD1 (5 bases). Deletions cut 0 bases from V and 7 bases from J, with 13 bases between. This CDR3 is 15 amino acids long. CDR1 is MRHNA and CDR2 is SNTAGT in the germline V gene. The CDR3 DNA is TGTGCCAGCAGTGACTCGGGGCTTACAGGAAATGAGCAGTTCTTC. Residues: CASSDSGLTGNEQFF.

This chain connects TRBV5-6 to TRBJ1-1; D may be TRBD1 (5 bases). This CDR3 has 13 amino acids. V shed 3 bases and J shed 1 base, with 7 bases lying between them. Germline V lookup: CDR1 SGHDT, CDR2 YYEEEE. CDR3 nucleotides: TGTGCCAGCAGCTGGAGGGGGAACACTGAAGCTTTCTTT. It yields the protein CASSWRGNTEAFF.

This clone has only one observation. V and J are TRBV7-6 and TRBJ2-5; unclear D gene. The CDR3 contains 13 residues. Deletions cut 1 base from V and 8 bases from J, with 11 bases between. CDR1 SGHVS and CDR2 FNYEAQ come from the germline V gene. For the CDR3, the DNA is TGTGCCAGCAGCTTAGACCCGAGTGGTACCCAGTACTTC. Amino acids: CASSLDPSGTQYF.

The V call is TRBV3-1 (or the pseudogene TRBV3-2), the J call TRBJ2-5; a weak D match, TRBD2 (5 bases). The V gene's germline CDR1 is LGHDT and CDR2 YNNKEL (reference sequence). The V end lost 1 base, the J end lost 5 bases, and 5 bases lay between the germline ends. This CDR3 is built from 12 residues. The CDR3 DNA is TGTGCCAGCAGCCAAGGAGGGGAGACCCAGTACTTC. Its translation: CASSQGGETQYF.

The chain employs TRBV19 and TRBJ1-5; the D gene is possibly TRBD1 (5 bases). Per the germline V gene, CDR1 is LNHDA and CDR2 is SQIVND (reference sequence). The V end was cut by 3 bases, the J end by 0 bases, with 9 bases between. CDR3 length equals 15 residues. Here the CDR3 reads CASSMRQYSNQPQHF. The CDR3 coding sequence is TGTGCCAGTAGTATGCGACAGTATAGCAATCAGCCCCAGCATTTT.

The chain employs TRBV6-4 and TRBJ2-7; perhaps TRBD1 as D (6 bases). This CDR3 contains 13 residues. The V end was cut by 10 bases, the J end by 1 base, with 14 bases between. The germline CDR1 and CDR2 sequences are MRHNA and SNTAGT. The CDR3 coding sequence is TGTGCCAAGGACAGCACCAATTCCTACGAGCAGTACTTC. It translates to CAKDSTNSYEQYF.

The V gene is TRBV13, the J gene TRBJ2-1; 7 positions agree with TRBD1. Germline V gene lookup returns CDR1 PRHDT and CDR2 FYEKMQ (reference sequence). V shed 5 bases, J shed 9 bases, and the junction held 13 bases outside the gene matches. The CDR3 consists of 15 residues. The CDR3 sequence: CASSLLGTRQGEQFF. Written as DNA, the CDR3 is TGTGCCAGCAGCCTGCTGGGCACAAGACAGGGTGAGCAGTTCTTC.

This rearrangement joins TRBV24-1 to TRBJ2-2; tentative D call: TRBD1 (6 bases). The CDR3 is 15 amino acids. V lost 3 bases and J 0 bases, leaving 7 bases between the germline ends. Germline CDR1 KGHDR, CDR2 SFDVKD. The CDR3 bases are TGTGCCACCAGTGATACAGGGACGAACACCGGGGAGCTGTTTTTT. Translation: CATSDTGTNTGELFF.

The chain carries TRBV7-9 and TRBJ2-4, with no clear D. CDR1 is SEHNR, CDR2 FQNEAQ, per germline (reference sequence). Trimming removed 5 bases at V and 2 bases at J, with 13 bases between. CDR3 length: 15 residues. The CDR3 region is CASSQTPSTKNIQYF. CDR3 DNA: TGTGCCAGCAGCCAAACACCCAGTACCAAAAACATTCAGTACTTC.

The chain uses TRBV27 and TRBJ2-7, with 9 bases matching TRBD1. Germline V gene sequence: CDR1 MNHEY, CDR2 SMNVEV (reference sequence). The CDR3 runs to 12 residues. The junction had 8 bases not matched to a gene; V was cut back by 7 bases and J by 10 bases. The CDR3 region is CASIGGDRDQYF. CDR3 nucleotide sequence: TGTGCCAGCATTGGGGGGGACAGGGACCAGTACTTC.

The rearrangement joins TRBV6-6 to TRBJ2-7; tentatively, D is TRBD1 (6 bases). V lost 5 bases and J lost 6, with 8 bases in between. This CDR3 is built from 11 residues. Germline values: CDR1 MNHNY, CDR2 SVGAGI (reference sequence). This CDR3 is CASSRQVEQYF. The CDR3 DNA reads TGTGCCAGCAGTCGACAGGTCGAGCAGTACTTC.

This chain links TRBV29-1 with TRBJ2-7; a possible D gene is TRBD2 (5 bases). Germline V lookup: CDR1 SQVTM, CDR2 ANQGSEA. The germline V and J ends were trimmed by 5 bases and 2 bases, with 13 bases remaining between them. The CDR3 has 13 amino acids. This CDR3 reads CSVSRGRPYEQYF. The CDR3 nucleotides are TGCAGCGTTTCACGGGGTCGCCCCTACGAGCAGTACTTC.

This clone was found once. The chain links TRBV2 to TRBJ1-6; possibly TRBD1 for D (5 bases). Between the trimmed V and J ends, which lost 4 bases and 2 bases, there was a span of 18 bases. Germline CDR1 SNHLY, CDR2 FYNNEI. This CDR3 spans 18 amino acids. CDR3 residues: CASSVLPTDTTYNSPLHF. The CDR3 DNA follows: TGTGCCAGCAGTGTTCTGCCGACAGATACTACCTATAATTCACCCCTCCACTTT.

The chain links TRBV11-2 to TRBJ2-1; D unclear. This CDR3 region has 16 residues. Germline loops: CDR1 SGHAT, CDR2 FQNNGV. Trimming stripped 2 bases from V and 6 bases from J, with 17 bases between. The CDR3 DNA reads TGTGCCAGCAGCTTACCTCAAGTTGCACCTACCAATGAGCAGTTCTTC. This sequence encodes CASSLPQVAPTNEQFF.

The chain is built from TRBV6-5 and TRBJ2-5; weak D call: TRBD1 (6 bases). The V end was cut by 0 bases, the J end by 5 bases, with 13 bases between. Germline V gene lookup returns CDR1 MNHEY and CDR2 SVGAGI. The CDR3 is 15 amino acids. The CDR3 DNA reads TGTGCCAGCAGTTACTCGAAGCAGGGGCGGGAGACCCAGTACTTC. Translation gives CASSYSKQGRETQYF.

This rearrangement joins TRBV6-1 to TRBJ1-4, with 10 bases lining up with TRBD1. V shed 0 bases and J 11 bases; nucleotides not matched to a gene: 9. Germline V lookup: CDR1 MNHNS, CDR2 SASEGT. This CDR3 has 16 amino acids. The CDR3 DNA is TGTGCCAGCAGTGAAGCGCTGGGGGGACAGGGGAGGAAACTGTTTTTT. Translation: CASSEALGGQGRKLFF.

V is TRBV7-2 and J is TRBJ2-5, with TRBD2 as a possible D gene (7 bases). CDR3 size: 16 residues. The V end was cut by 6 bases, the J end by 1 base, with 18 bases between. From germline, CDR1 is SGHTA and CDR2 FQGNSA. The DNA for the CDR3 is TGTGCCAGCAGTGGTGAGGGGGGGGACTTCCAAGAGACCCAGTACTTC. Protein sequence: CASSGEGGDFQETQYF.

The CDR3 sequence: CASSPTQGLNTEAFF. DNA for the CDR3: TGCGCCAGCAGCCCGACACAGGGGTTGAACACTGAAGCTTTCTTT. The chain links TRBV5-1 to TRBJ1-1, with 7 bases identical to TRBD1. V gave up 4 bases and J gave up 0 bases; unmatched junction bases: 6. The CDR3 consists of 15 residues. Germline V gene sequence: CDR1 SGHRS, CDR2 YFSETQ.

V usage is TRBV27 and J usage is TRBJ2-2, with 7 positions matching TRBD2. Trimming took 5 bases from V and 3 from J; bases not matched to a gene: 18. Germline CDR1 reads MNHEY; CDR2 reads SMNVEV (reference sequence). This CDR3 has 19 residues. CDR3 residues: CASSPTTSYALSYTGELFF. CDR3 in DNA: TGTGCCAGCAGTCCGACGACTAGCTACGCCCTTTCGTACACCGGGGAGCTGTTTTTT.

V is TRBV19 and J is TRBJ2-5; 9 positions agree with TRBD1. V was pared by 3 bases and J by 3 bases, with 2 bases of the junction left unmatched. Germline V gene sequence: CDR1 LNHDA, CDR2 SQIVND (reference sequence). CDR3 length equals 14 residues. This CDR3 reads CASSIGTGKETQYF. CDR3 in DNA: TGTGCCAGTAGTATTGGGACAGGGAAAGAGACCCAGTACTTC.

V gene TRBV7-2 combines with J gene TRBJ2-5, with TRBD2 matching 11 bases. This CDR3 spans 17 amino acids. Germline V gene sequence: CDR1 SGHTA, CDR2 FQGNSA. V trimming: 5 bases; J trimming: 3 bases; junction bases outside the gene matches: 11. The CDR3 DNA reads as TGTGCCAGCAGCCTCCGGATAGCGGGGGGGGATAAAGAGACCCAGTACTTC. This codes for CASSLRIAGGDKETQYF.

This clone has a single count. The chain joins TRBV7-2 to TRBJ2-2; a weak D match, TRBD2 (5 bases). Germline V gives CDR1 SGHTA, CDR2 FQGNSA. This CDR3 contains 16 residues. V was trimmed by 4 bases and J by 1 base, leaving 13 bases between them. Written as DNA, the CDR3 is TGTGCCAGCAGCTCCCACCCCCGGGGGAACACCGGGGAGCTGTTTTTT. This sequence encodes CASSSHPRGNTGELFF.

The rearrangement links TRBV4-1 to TRBJ2-3; 7 nucleotides agree with TRBD1. The V gene end was trimmed by 1 base and the J gene end by 3 bases; junction bases not matched to a gene: 7. The CDR3 covers 16 residues. Germline V gene data show CDR1 as MGHRA and CDR2 as YSYEKL. The CDR3 here is CASSQATQGVTDTQYF. In DNA, the CDR3 is TGCGCCAGCAGCCAAGCGACGCAGGGGGTAACAGATACGCAGTATTTT.

The rearrangement uses TRBV6-2 or TRBV6-3 and TRBJ1-5; 7 bases map to TRBD1. The ends lost 2 bases at V and 4 bases at J; junction bases unmatched: 8. CDR3 length: 16 residues. The germline V gene encodes CDR1 MNHEY and CDR2 SVGEGT. The CDR3 reads CASSYPRQGANQPQHF. The CDR3 nucleotides are TGTGCCAGCAGTTACCCCAGACAGGGAGCTAATCAGCCCCAGCATTTT.

The CDR3 DNA is TGTGCCACCAGAGGTGGAGGCCAAGAGACCCAGTACTTC. This gives the protein CATRGGGQETQYF. The V gene is TRBV6-5, the J gene TRBJ2-5, with a weak D call TRBD2 (5 bases). CDR1 MNHEY and CDR2 SVGAGI come from the germline V gene. The CDR3 has 13 residues. Trimming left V 10 bases short and J 1 base short, with 13 bases between.

This clone was counted at least ten times. The chain has TRBV7-3 and TRBJ2-3; 9 bases are a match to TRBD2. The J segment lost 0 bases and the V segment lost 6 bases, leaving 4 bases of the junction unmatched. Per the germline V gene, CDR1 is SGHTA and CDR2 is FQGTGA. The CDR3 spans 15 residues. Here the CDR3 reads CASSRSGGSTDTQYF. The CDR3 DNA is TGTGCCAGCAGTCGAAGCGGGGGGAGCACAGATACGCAGTATTTT.